Listed below are T cell receptor beta chains from one sample, sequenced in a study of radiotherapy plus CTLA-4 blockade in lung cancer. The protocol was immunoSEQ multiplex PCR, while the TCRdb copy is restricted to in-frame clones and leaves out a portion. There are roughly 110,000 clones in the sample; 70% to 85% occur only once, and 3.3% lies in the top ten. This material consisted of peripheral blood, taken from a patient treated with radiotherapy plus ipilimumab. The origin of the receptors is a human donor with non-small cell lung cancer that progressed on radiotherapy plus ipilimumab. Some clones in this sample may be carry-over from other donors' samples. The CDR3 runs from the conserved cysteine through the conserved F or W. D genes are given only for firm matches. Expanded clones are given a class, and other clones once, few, many or no size at all.

J gene	V gene	D gene	clone size	CDR3 protein	CDR3 DNA
TRBJ1-6	TRBV5-1	TRBD1	NA	CASSRGTAPNSPLHF	TGCGCCAGCAGCAGAGGGACAGCGCCTAATTCACCCCTCCACTTT
TRBJ2-7	TRBV6-1	TRBD2	NA	CASSGGLAGAAYEQYF	TGTGCCAGCAGTGGGGGACTAGCGGGGGCCGCCTACGAGCAGTACTTC
TRBJ2-6	TRBV5-1	NA	NA	CASSSGIFPRSGANVLTF	TGCGCCAGCAGCTCAGGGATTTTTCCGAGGTCCGGGGCCAACGTCCTGACTTTC
TRBJ1-1	TRBV14	TRBD1	NA	CASSQGTGSSEAFF	TGTGCCAGCAGCCAGGGGACAGGGAGCTCTGAAGCTTTCTTT
TRBJ1-6	TRBV5-8	NA	NA	CATWDAWGSPLHF	TGTGCCACCTGGGACGCCTGGGGTTCACCCCTCCACTTT
TRBJ2-3	TRBV5-1	NA	NA	CASSSDPGGTDTQYF	TGCGCCAGCAGTTCGGACCCAGGGGGCACAGATACGCAGTATTTT
TRBJ2-3	TRBV7-2	TRBD2	once	CASSLERAAGGNADTQYF	TGTGCCAGCAGCTTAGAGAGGGCGGCGGGGGGGAACGCAGATACGCAGTATTTT
TRBJ1-2	TRBV4-1	NA	few	CASSPLVGYGYTF	TGCGCCAGCAGTCCCCTCGTCGGGTACGGCTACACCTTC
TRBJ1-2	TRBV19	NA	NA	CASSFGGGSAYGYTF	TGTGCCAGTAGTTTTGGGGGGGGATCTGCCTATGGCTACACCTTC
TRBJ2-7	TRBV28	NA	few	CASSLYPGSYEQYF	TGTGCCAGCAGTTTATATCCGGGATCCTACGAGCAGTACTTC
TRBJ2-3	TRBV7-2	TRBD2	NA	CASSSRGGLAGGSDTQYF	TGTGCCAGCAGCTCACGGGGAGGACTAGCGGGGGGGTCAGATACGCAGTATTTT
TRBJ1-2	TRBV30	NA	NA	CAWSVLGQINYGYTF	TGTGCCTGGAGTGTACTGGGGCAGATTAACTATGGCTACACCTTC
TRBJ2-5	TRBV5-4	NA	few	CASTHPGGTETQYF	TGTGCCAGCACCCATCCTGGGGGTACAGAGACCCAGTACTTC
TRBJ1-1	TRBV7-8	NA	NA	CASSSSTRTGNTEAFF	TGTGCCAGCAGCTCCTCAACCCGTACGGGGAACACTGAAGCTTTCTTT
TRBJ1-3	TRBV5-1	TRBD1	NA	CASSSSGGGGNTIYF	TGCGCCAGCAGCTCATCAGGGGGCGGCGGAAACACCATATATTTT
TRBJ2-7	TRBV7-9	NA	NA	CASSQRVSESRGGHEQYF	TGTGCCAGCAGCCAAAGGGTATCCGAGTCAAGGGGCGGGCACGAGCAGTACTTC
TRBJ1-1	TRBV23-1	NA	NA	CASSQSSGQGTTEAFF	TGCGCCAGCAGTCAATCATCGGGGCAGGGGACCACTGAAGCTTTCTTT
TRBJ1-5	TRBV30	NA	NA	CAWSVDLNQPQHF	TGTGCCTGGAGTGTAGACCTGAATCAGCCCCAGCATTTT